A single sample gave rise to the 8 T cell receptor beta chains below, sequenced in a study of tumor-infiltrating lymphocytes in primary liver carcinoma. Extraction of RNA together with DNA used roughly 18-32 mg of unsorted bulk tissue. With a constant-region primer, TCR beta cDNA was made from 450 to 650 ng of total RNA. Amplification in three nested multiplex PCR rounds with slightly modified ARM-PCR gave rise to TCR beta libraries. It was with TRBV1-TRBV30 forward primers and a C-beta reverse primer that the first two PCR rounds were run, at approximately 10 cycles each. MiXCR was run by TCRdb on the multiplex PCR reads, yielding one entry per CDR3 protein. Of about 120,000 distinct CDR3 sequences listed, 50% to 70% are singletons. The sample comprised liver tumor tissue from sampling region 1. The subset was: tumor region T1, superior pole. These receptors were obtained from a woman aged 55-69 years with primary liver carcinoma and hepatitis B virus infection.

This clonotype was detected once. This may come from a read error, since a much larger clone is one base off. The chain couples TRBV5-1 to TRBJ1-4; 8 positions match TRBD1. V trimming: 4 bases; J trimming: 7 bases; junction bases outside the gene matches: 6. Looked up from germline, CDR1 is SGHRS and CDR2 is YFSETQ. The CDR3 length is 14 residues. This chain's CDR3 is CASSVSGGSEKLFF. DNA for the CDR3: TGCGCCAGCAGCGTGTCAGGGGGCTCTGAAAAACTGTTTTTT.

Concerning this clonotype: A single base separates this from a much larger clone, so it may be a read error. V gene TRBV6-5 combines with J gene TRBJ2-7, with D perhaps matching TRBD1 (5 bases). CDR3 length: 13 residues. Per the germline V gene, CDR1 is MNHEY and CDR2 is SVGAGI. The DNA for the CDR3 is TGTGCCAGCAATTACGGACACTCCTACGAGCAGTACTTC. Translated, it gives CASNYGHSYEQYF.

This clonotype was detected many times. The chain uses TRBV30 and TRBJ2-2; 7 bases are a match to TRBD1. The CDR3 length is 14 residues. The V gene's germline CDR1 is GTSNPN and CDR2 SVGIG (reference sequence). Trimming removed 1 base from V and 6 bases from J; junction bases left unmatched: 5. The CDR3 DNA is TGTGCCTGGAGTGGAACAGGGGTGGCCGGGGAGCTGTTTTTT. Its protein is CAWSGTGVAGELFF.

On this clonotype: Relative to the germline gene, one junction end is altered; a read error may explain this. J is TRBJ2-1 and V is TRBV11-2; 7 bases match TRBD1. CDR3 length: 12 residues. Per germline, CDR1 SGHAT and CDR2 FQNNGV. The CDR3 coding sequence is TGTGCAAGCAACTTAGTTCTCACAGGGGAAACCTTC. Protein product: CASNLVLTGETF.

As for this clonotype: A read error is likely, as this CDR3 ends without the conserved phenylalanine or tryptophan. The CDR3 is CASSPGGRAIGVETQYY. CDR3 bases: TGTGCCAGCAGCCCCGGTGGGAGGGCTATAGGGGTGGAGACCCAGTACTAC. V and J are TRBV5-4 and TRBJ2-5; 7 positions agree with TRBD2. Germline V CDR1 and CDR2: SGHNT, YYREEE (reference sequence). V lost 4 bases, J lost 5 bases, and 17 bases stayed unmatched. The CDR3 is 17 residues long.

Concerning this clonotype itself: The junction and the germline gene differ at one end; a read error may be behind it. V usage is TRBV11-3 and J usage is TRBJ2-7; the D gene is possibly TRBD2 (6 bases). CDR1 is SGHNT and CDR2 is YENEEA in the germline V gene. The CDR3 length is 14 residues. Here the CDR3 DNA reads TGTACCGGCAGCTTAAGCGGGCGTGAGCACGAGCATTACTTC. Translation gives CTGSLSGREHEHYF.

Points on this clonotype: A read error may explain this, as a much larger clone is one base away. The chain employs TRBV28 and TRBJ2-1; D remains unclear. Trimming left V 7 bases short and J 5 bases short, with 15 bases between. Per germline, CDR1 MDHEN and CDR2 SYDVKM. The CDR3 is made up of 14 amino acids. The CDR3 protein is CASIHQVANNEQFF. The CDR3 nucleotides are TGTGCCAGCATCCACCAGGTGGCCAACAATGAGCAGTTCTTC.

V gene TRBV6-5 combines with J gene TRBJ2-3; the match to TRBD2 covers 10 bases. Germline V gene lookup returns CDR1 MNHEY and CDR2 SVGAGI. The CDR3 is 14 amino acids. The CDR3 is CVTGTSGATDTQYF. DNA for the CDR3: TGTGTCACTGGAACTAGCGGGGCCACAGATACGCAGTATTTT.